A single sample gave rise to the 22 T cell receptor beta chains below, sequenced in a study of vaccination effects on CD4 cells after COVID-19. The protocol was immunoSEQ multiplex PCR, while the TCRdb copy is restricted to in-frame clones and leaves out a portion. This sample has 60,000 to 85,000 clones, with around two thirds found just once. The antigens of these receptors remain unknown. Before sequencing took place, the ViraFEST assay used viral peptide pools to expand antigen-specific CD4+ T cells. Scientists isolated CD4+ T cells after a roughly nine-day culture period ended. Participants were vaccinated with two doses of either the BNT162b2 or mRNA-1273 vaccine. The specimen was CD4+ T cells from PBMCs cultured with HCoV-229E spike peptides, collected after COVID-19 vaccination. The origin of the receptors is a human donor who received a COVID-19 vaccine.

This chain uses TRBV2 with TRBJ2-1; 11 bases agree with TRBD2. CDR1 and CDR2 (germline): SNHLY, FYNNEI. The CDR3 is 14 amino acids. The trim removed 1 base at V and 12 bases at J, leaving 5 bases unmatched. This CDR3 is CASSEGLAGGWQFF. In nucleotides, the CDR3 is TGTGCCAGCAGTGAAGGGCTAGCGGGGGGATGGCAGTTCTTC.

This chain connects TRBV30 to TRBJ1-5; D unclear. This CDR3 contains 14 residues. The V gene lost 3 bases and the J gene lost 0 bases, with 9 bases spanning the gap. In germline, CDR1 is GTSNPN, CDR2 SVGIG (reference sequence). CDR3 coding DNA: TGTGCCTGGAGCACACAGTATAGCAATCAGCCCCAGCATTTT. Residues: CAWSTQYSNQPQHF.

The chain has TRBV7-8 and TRBJ1-6, with a weak D call TRBD1 (6 bases). V lost 4 bases, J lost 7 bases, and 17 bases lay in between. This CDR3 has 16 amino acids. Per germline, CDR1 SGHVS and CDR2 FQNEAQ. CDR3 residues: CASSYWDISMNSPLHF. The CDR3 nucleotides read TGTGCCAGCAGCTACTGGGACATATCTATGAATTCACCCCTCCACTTT.

The V call is TRBV7-9, the J call TRBJ1-1; D is unresolved. Per the germline V gene, CDR1 is SEHNR and CDR2 is FQNEAQ (reference sequence). V was cut by 5 bases and J by 5 bases, with 24 bases left in between. The CDR3 contains 17 residues. CDR3 sequence: CASSTQTSTLGRTEAFF. The CDR3, as DNA: TGTGCCAGCAGCACGCAGACGTCTACCCTTGGGAGGACTGAAGCTTTCTTT.

The table lists this clone with a few counts. CDR3 region: CSATNNEQFF. Here the CDR3 DNA reads TGCAGTGCTACTAACAATGAGCAGTTCTTC. The rearrangement joins TRBV20-1 to TRBJ2-1, with D hard to call. Deletions cut 4 bases from V and 5 bases from J, with 3 bases between. This CDR3 is built from 10 residues. CDR1 DFQATT and CDR2 SNEGSKA come from the germline V gene (reference sequence).

The chain combines TRBV10-3 with TRBJ1-4, with D perhaps matching TRBD1 (6 bases). Germline CDR1 ENHRY, CDR2 SYGVKD. The germline V and J ends were trimmed by 2 bases and 6 bases, with 13 bases remaining between them. The CDR3 runs 15 residues. The CDR3 DNA is TGTGCCATCAGTGAGGGGGGCGCCTACGATGAAAAACTGTTTTTT. Encoded protein: CAISEGGAYDEKLFF.

This clone was found once. The chain recombines TRBV2 with TRBJ1-3, with unresolved D. The germline gives CDR1 SNHLY, CDR2 FYNNEI. V shed 0 bases and J shed 5 bases, with 14 bases lying between them. The CDR3 is 16 residues long. CDR3 protein: CASSEALQAGRNTIYF. CDR3 nucleotides: TGTGCCAGCAGTGAAGCGCTTCAAGCCGGGCGAAACACCATATATTTT.

This rearrangement joins TRBV18 to TRBJ1-6, with TRBD1 identical over 7 bases. V lost 2 bases to trimming and J lost 8 bases; unmatched junction nucleotides: 6. The germline V gene has CDR1 KGHSH and CDR2 LQKENI. The CDR3 length is 15 residues. CDR3 in amino acids: CASSPGSGTDSPLHF. CDR3 bases: TGTGCCAGCTCACCAGGGTCGGGGACAGATTCACCCCTCCACTTT.

The chain links TRBV10-3 to TRBJ2-5, with D possibly called TRBD1 or TRBD2 (6 bases each). The CDR3 spans 14 residues. Germline loops: CDR1 ENHRY, CDR2 SYGVKD. The V end was cut by 3 bases, the J end by 3 bases, with 11 bases between. In DNA, the CDR3 is TGTGCCATCAGTGATTTGGGGGGCGAAGAGACCCAGTACTTC. The encoded protein is CAISDLGGEETQYF.

This clone has just a few counts. CDR3 sequence reads: CASSYSRGLQPQHF. The CDR3 nucleotides are TGTGCCAGCAGTTACTCAAGGGGCCTCCAGCCCCAGCATTTT. V is TRBV6-5 and J is TRBJ1-5; weak D call: TRBD1 (5 bases). V shed 0 bases and J shed 7 bases, with 10 bases lying between them. Germline CDR1 reads MNHEY; CDR2 reads SVGAGI. The CDR3 totals 14 residues.

The V and J genes are TRBV5-8 and TRBJ2-1; tentatively, D is TRBD1 or TRBD2 (5 bases each). The CDR3 sequence is 16 residues long. Trimming removed 7 bases at V and 5 bases at J, with 22 bases between. CDR1 and CDR2 from the germline V gene are SGHTS and YDEGEE. DNA for the CDR3: TGTGCCAGCCCCTCAACGGGGCAGCCCAAAAACAATGAGCAGTTCTTC. Protein: CASPSTGQPKNNEQFF.

The chain combines TRBV29-1 with TRBJ2-5; perhaps TRBD2 as D (6 bases). The germline V gene encodes CDR1 SQVTM and CDR2 ANQGSEA. The CDR3 contains 16 residues. The V and J ends lost 3 bases and 1 base respectively, with 18 bases between them. CDR3 loop: CSVDGARAGSQETQYF. The CDR3 DNA is TGCAGCGTTGATGGGGCGAGGGCGGGGTCCCAAGAGACCCAGTACTTC.

V is TRBV11-2 and J is TRBJ1-2, with D maybe TRBD1 (6 bases). Germline V CDR1 and CDR2: SGHAT, FQNNGV. The CDR3 has 16 residues. V lost 4 bases to trimming and J lost 8 bases, with 23 bases between them. CDR3 sequence: CASSSPDGGAPRGYTF. Here the CDR3 DNA reads TGTGCCAGCAGCTCACCCGATGGGGGGGCTCCTAGGGGCTACACCTTC.

The CDR3 here is CASSLVGSAKETQYF. The CDR3 DNA reads as TGCGCCAGCAGCTTGGTAGGCTCAGCGAAAGAGACCCAGTACTTC. The chain employs TRBV5-1 and TRBJ2-5; D is uncertain. CDR1 is SGHRS and CDR2 is YFSETQ in the germline V gene. The CDR3 is made up of 15 amino acids. Trimming pared 0 bases from V and 3 bases from J, leaving 12 bases between.

The chain links TRBV5-1 to TRBJ1-1; D gene ambiguous. Trimming left V 5 bases short and J 4 bases short, with 15 bases between. The germline gives CDR1 SGHRS, CDR2 YFSETQ. The CDR3 runs to 14 residues. The CDR3 loop reads CASRLRELSTEAFF. Written as DNA, the CDR3 is TGCGCCAGCAGATTAAGAGAGTTGAGCACTGAAGCTTTCTTT.

The rearrangement uses TRBV9 and TRBJ1-2; the match to TRBD1 covers 8 bases. CDR3 length: 16 amino acids. Looked up from germline, CDR1 is SGDLS and CDR2 is YYNGEE. Unmatched junction bases numbered 10, after V lost 3 bases and J lost 3 bases. This CDR3 is CASSAQVAGGDYGYTF. DNA for the CDR3: TGTGCCAGCAGCGCCCAGGTGGCAGGGGGCGACTATGGCTACACCTTC.

J is TRBJ1-1 and V is TRBV24-1; no definite D call. The germline CDR1 and CDR2 sequences are KGHDR and SFDVKD. This CDR3 is built from 13 residues. V dropped 2 bases and J dropped 3 bases, with 6 bases sitting between them. Written as DNA, the CDR3 is TGTGCCACCAGTGATTATGACCACACTGAAGCTTTCTTT. It translates to CATSDYDHTEAFF.

This chain links TRBV6-5 with TRBJ2-7, with D unresolved. Germline assignment: CDR1 MNHEY and CDR2 SVGAGI. The CDR3 covers 16 residues. V gave up 0 bases and J gave up 2 bases, with 14 bases separating them. Here the CDR3 DNA reads TGTGCCAGCAGTTACTCGATGGTAACAGTCACCTACGAGCAGTACGTC. Its protein is CASSYSMVTVTYEQYV.

The chain couples TRBV24-1 to TRBJ2-5, with a possible D match to TRBD1 (6 bases). The CDR3 runs to 15 residues. Germline CDR1 KGHDR, CDR2 SFDVKD. The ends were cut back, 2 bases at V and 4 bases at J, with 13 bases in the middle. The CDR3, as DNA: TGTGCCACCAGTGATTCCCTTAAAGGGGGAGAGACCCAGTACTTC. Its translation: CATSDSLKGGETQYF.

In its sample, this clone was seen a few times. The genes are TRBV19 and TRBJ1-2, with D unclear. Looked up from germline, CDR1 is LNHDA and CDR2 is SQIVND (reference sequence). The CDR3 has 15 residues. The V end lost 5 bases, the J end lost 2 bases, and 15 bases lay between the germline ends. CDR3 nucleotide sequence: TGTGCCAGTAGTTCGGGTGACGGACCGAACTATGGCTACACCTTC. Translated, it gives CASSSGDGPNYGYTF.

This clone came up a few times. This rearrangement joins TRBV9 to TRBJ1-3; D is undetermined. CDR3 length: 14 residues. CDR1 is SGDLS and CDR2 is YYNGEE in the germline V gene. Trimming removed 0 bases from V and 0 bases from J, with 4 bases in between. The DNA for the CDR3 is TGTGCCAGCAGCGTAGGGCTCTCTGGAAACACCATATATTTT. As protein: CASSVGLSGNTIYF.

The J gene is TRBJ2-2, the V gene TRBV4-2; D is undetermined. The CDR3 contains 15 residues. Per germline, CDR1 LGHNA and CDR2 YNFKEQ. V gave up 4 bases and J gave up 0 bases, with 9 bases separating them. CDR3 region: CASSPFQSNTGELFF. DNA of the CDR3: TGTGCCAGCAGCCCATTCCAATCGAACACCGGGGAGCTGTTTTTT.